Shown below are 14 T cell receptor beta chains from a single sample sequenced in a study of T cell clones after liver transplantation. The data were produced by immunoSEQ multiplex PCR, yet TCRdb's version contains in-frame clones alone and is incomplete. Of more than 65,000 clones in the sample, 80% were seen once. Specimen: CD4+ T cells from blood, collected 12 months after liver transplant. Receptor source: a human patient who received a liver transplant. Some T cells may trace back to the graft donor.

V and J are TRBV28 and TRBJ2-7; 9 bases agree with TRBD1. This CDR3 region has 14 residues. The J segment lost 5 bases and the V segment lost 6 bases, leaving 8 bases of the junction unmatched. Germline V lookup: CDR1 MDHEN, CDR2 SYDVKM. CDR3 residues: CASSSSGTGNEQYF. CDR3 coding DNA: TGTGCCAGCAGCTCTTCCGGGACAGGGAACGAGCAGTACTTC. Variable domain in full (rest from reference TRBV28 and TRBJ2-7): DVKVTQSSRYLVKRTGEKVFLECVQDMDHENMFWYRQDPGLGLRLIYFSYDVKMKEKGDIPEGYSVSREKKERFSLILESASTNQTSMYLCASSSSGTGNEQYFGPGTRLTVT.

The chain employs TRBV19 and TRBJ1-2; possible D gene TRBD1, 5 bases. CDR1 LNHDA and CDR2 SQIVND come from the germline V gene (reference sequence). The CDR3 runs to 17 residues. The germline V and J ends were trimmed by 0 bases and 1 base, with 15 bases remaining between them. This chain's CDR3 is CASSIDRRPDSNYGYTF. CDR3 coding DNA: TGTGCCAGTAGTATAGATCGCCGCCCAGACAGTAACTATGGCTACACCTTC.

The chain couples TRBV5-1 to TRBJ2-7, with 8 bases identical to TRBD2. Germline CDR1 is SGHRS and CDR2 is YFSETQ. After removal of 1 base from V and 8 bases from J, the junction contained 8 bases not matched to a gene. The CDR3 loop spans 14 amino acids. DNA of the CDR3: TGCGCCAGCAGCTTGACAGCGGGGGTTACGCAGCAGTACTTC. Its translation is CASSLTAGVTQQYF.

CDR3 sequence (DNA): TGTGCCAGTAGTATATCCGCGGGCGCTACGCAGTATTTT. Protein product: CASSISAGATQYF. The rearrangement joins TRBV19 to TRBJ2-3, with D tentatively TRBD2 (5 bases). Trimming took off 2 bases at V and 8 bases at J, with 11 bases between the two ends. In germline, CDR1 is LNHDA, CDR2 SQIVND (reference sequence). This CDR3 has 13 amino acids.

The V and J genes are TRBV29-1 and TRBJ2-7; 10 bases map to TRBD2. V shed 1 base, J shed 6 bases, and the junction held 9 bases outside the gene matches. CDR3 length: 15 residues. CDR1 and CDR2 from the germline V gene are SQVTM and ANQGSEA. The CDR3 sequence: CSVEGPSGSRSEQYF. For the CDR3, the DNA is TGCAGCGTTGAAGGGCCTAGCGGGAGCCGAAGCGAGCAGTACTTC.

The table lists this clone with a few counts. The chain joins TRBV7-9 to TRBJ2-7; D gene unclear. This CDR3 is 12 amino acids long. The germline V and J ends were trimmed by 1 base and 6 bases, with 7 bases remaining between them. The V gene's germline CDR1 is SEHNR and CDR2 FQNEAQ (reference sequence). The CDR3 is CASSLVPSEQYF. DNA for the CDR3: TGTGCCAGCAGCTTAGTACCCTCCGAGCAGTACTTC.

The chain recombines TRBV5-4 with TRBJ2-5; possibly TRBD1 for D (7 bases). CDR1 SGHNT and CDR2 YYREEE come from the germline V gene (reference sequence). V was trimmed by 4 bases and J by 4 bases, leaving 11 bases between them. The CDR3 runs to 13 residues. The CDR3 DNA reads TGTGCCAGCAGCCTCAGGGGGGCAGAGACCCAGTACTTC. This sequence encodes CASSLRGAETQYF.

The V and J genes are TRBV9 and TRBJ1-4; 10 bases agree with TRBD1. The CDR3 sequence is 15 residues long. Germline CDR1 SGDLS, CDR2 YYNGEE. Trimming took 4 bases from V and 5 from J; bases not matched to a gene: 5. The CDR3 region is CASSTRTGGNEKLFF. CDR3 in DNA: TGTGCCAGCAGCACCCGGACAGGGGGAAATGAAAAACTGTTTTTT.

The V call is TRBV19, the J call TRBJ2-3, with TRBD2 matching 7 bases. The CDR3 covers 17 residues. V was clipped by 5 bases and J by 0 bases; unmatched bases: 11. CDR1 and CDR2 from the germline V gene are LNHDA and SQIVND (reference sequence). The DNA for the CDR3 is TGTGCCAGTAGTCGTCGGGAGGCCGTCATTAGCACAGATACGCAGTATTTT. Translated, it gives CASSRREAVISTDTQYF.

The genes are TRBV18 and TRBJ2-1; 7 bases are a match to TRBD2. V lost 3 bases, J lost 3 bases, and 5 bases stayed unmatched. CDR3 length equals 15 residues. The germline V gene encodes CDR1 KGHSH and CDR2 LQKENI. The CDR3 spells CASSPQGGVYNEQFF. CDR3 DNA sequence: TGTGCCAGCTCACCTCAGGGAGGGGTCTACAATGAGCAGTTCTTC.

J is TRBJ2-7 and V is TRBV28; 8 nucleotides match TRBD1. The CDR3 is 15 amino acids. CDR1 and CDR2 from the germline V gene are MDHEN and SYDVKM. The V gene end was trimmed by 8 bases and the J gene end by 3 bases; junction bases not matched to a gene: 12. CDR3 residues: CASSPGTGLFYEQYF. For the CDR3, the DNA is TGTGCCAGCTCGCCCGGGACAGGACTTTTCTACGAGCAGTACTTC.

The chain carries TRBV19 and TRBJ2-5; D might be TRBD2 (6 bases). The CDR3 has 14 amino acids. Trimming stripped 2 bases from V and 2 bases from J, with 9 bases between. Germline assignment: CDR1 LNHDA and CDR2 SQIVND (reference sequence). Here the CDR3 reads CASSIPGAQETQYF. DNA of the CDR3: TGTGCCAGTAGTATACCGGGAGCACAAGAGACCCAGTACTTC.

The V and J genes are TRBV2 and TRBJ1-1, with D hard to call. Looked up from germline, CDR1 is SNHLY and CDR2 is FYNNEI. V was trimmed by 6 bases and J by 5 bases, leaving 19 bases between them. The CDR3 sequence is 15 residues long. CDR3 protein: CASRPSGLPGTEAFF. CDR3 sequence (DNA): TGTGCCAGCAGGCCAAGCGGGCTCCCGGGGACTGAAGCTTTCTTT.

This clone came up once. This chain uses TRBV11-2 with TRBJ1-1; TRBD1 agrees at 7 bases. Germline assignment: CDR1 SGHAT and CDR2 FQNNGV. Trimming cost V 1 base and J 10 bases; bases outside gene matches: 12. This CDR3 has 15 residues. The DNA for the CDR3 is TGTGCCAGCAGCTTAGGACAACACACAGGGGTTGTAGCTTTCTTT. The encoded protein is CASSLGQHTGVVAFF.